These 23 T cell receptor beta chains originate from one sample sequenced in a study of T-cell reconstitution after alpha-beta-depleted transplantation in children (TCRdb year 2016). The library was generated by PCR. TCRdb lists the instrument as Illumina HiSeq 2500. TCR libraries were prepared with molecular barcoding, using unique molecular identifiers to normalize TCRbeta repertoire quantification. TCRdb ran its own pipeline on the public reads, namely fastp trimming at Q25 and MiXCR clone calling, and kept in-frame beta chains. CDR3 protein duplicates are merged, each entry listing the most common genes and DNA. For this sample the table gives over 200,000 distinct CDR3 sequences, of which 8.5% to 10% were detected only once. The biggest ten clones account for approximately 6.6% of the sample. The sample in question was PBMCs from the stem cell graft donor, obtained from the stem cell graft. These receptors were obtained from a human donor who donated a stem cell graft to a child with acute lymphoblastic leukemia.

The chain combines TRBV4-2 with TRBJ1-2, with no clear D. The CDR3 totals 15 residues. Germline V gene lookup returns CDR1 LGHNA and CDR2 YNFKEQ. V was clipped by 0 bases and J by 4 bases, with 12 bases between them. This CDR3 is CASSQELGSSYGYTF. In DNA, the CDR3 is TGTGCCAGCAGCCAAGAGCTCGGCAGTTCCTATGGCTACACCTTC.

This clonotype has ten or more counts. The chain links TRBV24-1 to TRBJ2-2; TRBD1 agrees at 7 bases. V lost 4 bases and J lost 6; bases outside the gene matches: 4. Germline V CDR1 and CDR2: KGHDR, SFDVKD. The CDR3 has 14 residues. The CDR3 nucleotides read TGTGCCACCAGTGACCAGACAGGGCCCGGGGAGCTGTTTTTT. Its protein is CATSDQTGPGELFF.

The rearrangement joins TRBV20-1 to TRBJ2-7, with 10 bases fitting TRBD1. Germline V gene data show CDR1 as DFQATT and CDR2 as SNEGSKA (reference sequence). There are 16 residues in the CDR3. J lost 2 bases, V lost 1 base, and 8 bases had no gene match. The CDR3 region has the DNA TGCAGTGCTAGAGGGACAGGGGGAAGGTTCGCCTACGAGCAGTACTTC. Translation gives CSARGTGGRFAYEQYF.

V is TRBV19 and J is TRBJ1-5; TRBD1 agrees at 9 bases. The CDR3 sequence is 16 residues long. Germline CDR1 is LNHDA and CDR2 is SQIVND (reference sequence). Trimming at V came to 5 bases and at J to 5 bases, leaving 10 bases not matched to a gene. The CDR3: CASSPGTGRAYQPQHF. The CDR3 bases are TGTGCCAGTAGTCCGGGGACAGGGAGGGCGTATCAGCCCCAGCATTTT.

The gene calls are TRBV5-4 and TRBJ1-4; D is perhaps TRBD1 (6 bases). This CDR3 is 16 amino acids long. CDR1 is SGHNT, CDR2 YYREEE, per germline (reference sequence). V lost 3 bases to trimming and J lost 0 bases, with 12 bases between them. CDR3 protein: CASSSTGTPTNEKLFF. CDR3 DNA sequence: TGTGCCAGCAGCTCTACAGGGACTCCAACTAATGAAAAACTGTTTTTT.

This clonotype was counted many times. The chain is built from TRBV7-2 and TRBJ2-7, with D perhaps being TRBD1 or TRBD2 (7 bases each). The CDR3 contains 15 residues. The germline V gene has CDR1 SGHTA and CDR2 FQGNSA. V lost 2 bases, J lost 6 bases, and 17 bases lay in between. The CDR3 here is CASSLWAGGGSEQYF. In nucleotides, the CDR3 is TGTGCCAGCAGCTTATGGGCAGGGGGGGGAAGCGAGCAGTACTTC.

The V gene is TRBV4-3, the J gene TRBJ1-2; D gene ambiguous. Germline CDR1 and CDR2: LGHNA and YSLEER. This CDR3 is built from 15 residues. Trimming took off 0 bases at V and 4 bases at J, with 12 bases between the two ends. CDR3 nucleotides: TGCGCCAGCAGCCAAGAAGCTGGGCAGACCTATGGCTACACCTTC. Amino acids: CASSQEAGQTYGYTF.

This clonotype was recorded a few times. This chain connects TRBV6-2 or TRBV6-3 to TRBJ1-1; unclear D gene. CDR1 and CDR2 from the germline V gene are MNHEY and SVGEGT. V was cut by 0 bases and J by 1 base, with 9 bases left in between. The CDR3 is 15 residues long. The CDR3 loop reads CASSYSSRENTEAFF. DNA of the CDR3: TGTGCCAGCAGTTACTCGTCACGGGAGAACACTGAAGCTTTCTTT.

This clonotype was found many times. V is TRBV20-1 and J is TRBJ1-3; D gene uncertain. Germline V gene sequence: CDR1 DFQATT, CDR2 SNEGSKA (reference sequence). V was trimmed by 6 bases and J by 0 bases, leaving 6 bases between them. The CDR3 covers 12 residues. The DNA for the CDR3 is TGCAGTGCCCAGGACTCTGGAAACACCATATATTTT. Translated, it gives CSAQDSGNTIYF.

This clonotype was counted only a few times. CDR3 region: CASSYSGRVSAGELFF. The CDR3 DNA follows: TGTGCCAGCAGTTATTCCGGCAGGGTTTCGGCCGGGGAGCTGTTTTTT. The chain joins TRBV6-2 or TRBV6-3 to TRBJ2-2; possible D gene TRBD1, 5 bases. V was shortened by 3 bases and J by 6 bases, with 17 bases between the two germline ends. The length of the CDR3 is 16 residues. Germline CDR1 MNHEY, CDR2 SVGEGT.

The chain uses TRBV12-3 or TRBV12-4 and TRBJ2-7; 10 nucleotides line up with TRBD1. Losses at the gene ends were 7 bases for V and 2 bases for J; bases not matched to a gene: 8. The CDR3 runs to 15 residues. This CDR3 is CASTRLGQGTYEQYF. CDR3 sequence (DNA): TGTGCCAGCACCCGATTGGGACAGGGGACCTACGAGCAGTACTTC.

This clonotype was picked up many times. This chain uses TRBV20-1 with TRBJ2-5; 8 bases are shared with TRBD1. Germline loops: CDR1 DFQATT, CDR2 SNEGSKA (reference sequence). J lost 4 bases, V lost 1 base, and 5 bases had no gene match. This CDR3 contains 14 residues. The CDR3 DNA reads TGCAGTGCTAGAGGGACAGGGATCGGAGAGACCCAGTACTTC. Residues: CSARGTGIGETQYF.

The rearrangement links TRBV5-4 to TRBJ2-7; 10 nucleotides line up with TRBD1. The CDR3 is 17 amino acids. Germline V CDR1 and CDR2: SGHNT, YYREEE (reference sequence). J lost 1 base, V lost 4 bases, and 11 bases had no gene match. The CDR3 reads CASSPGQGFSLSYEQYF. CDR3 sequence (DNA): TGTGCCAGCAGCCCGGGACAGGGGTTTTCCCTTTCCTACGAGCAGTACTTC.

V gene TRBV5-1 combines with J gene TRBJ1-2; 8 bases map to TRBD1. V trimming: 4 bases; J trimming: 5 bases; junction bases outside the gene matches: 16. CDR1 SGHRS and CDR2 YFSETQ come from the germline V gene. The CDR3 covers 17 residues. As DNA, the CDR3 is TGCGCCAGCAGCCCCGAGCCATCAGGGGGCGCCTCTTATGGCTACACCTTC. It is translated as CASSPEPSGGASYGYTF.

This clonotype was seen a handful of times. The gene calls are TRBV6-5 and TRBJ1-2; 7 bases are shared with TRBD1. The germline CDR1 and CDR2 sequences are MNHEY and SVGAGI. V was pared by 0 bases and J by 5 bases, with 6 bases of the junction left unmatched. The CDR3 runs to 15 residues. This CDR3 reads CASSYSTGNGYGYTF. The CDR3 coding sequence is TGTGCCAGCAGTTACTCGACAGGGAATGGGTATGGCTACACCTTC.

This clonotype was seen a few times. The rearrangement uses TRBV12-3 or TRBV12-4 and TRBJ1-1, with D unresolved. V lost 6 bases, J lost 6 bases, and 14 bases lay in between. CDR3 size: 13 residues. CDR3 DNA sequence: TGTGCCAGCAGAAGGCAGCGCGAATCTGAAGCTTTCTTT. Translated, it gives CASRRQRESEAFF.

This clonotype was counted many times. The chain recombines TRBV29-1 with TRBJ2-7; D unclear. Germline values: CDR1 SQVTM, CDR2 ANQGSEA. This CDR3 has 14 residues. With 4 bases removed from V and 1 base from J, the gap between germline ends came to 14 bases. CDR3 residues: CSVGGSSVSYEQYF. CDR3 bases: TGCAGCGTTGGGGGTAGCTCGGTGTCCTACGAGCAGTACTTC.

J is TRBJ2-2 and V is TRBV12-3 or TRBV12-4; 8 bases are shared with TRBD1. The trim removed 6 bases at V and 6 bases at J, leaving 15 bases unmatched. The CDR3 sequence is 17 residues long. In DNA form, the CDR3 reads TGTGCCAGCAGACCCCCACGCCCCAGGGGGCTTTCCGGGGAGCTGTTTTTT. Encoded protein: CASRPPRPRGLSGELFF.

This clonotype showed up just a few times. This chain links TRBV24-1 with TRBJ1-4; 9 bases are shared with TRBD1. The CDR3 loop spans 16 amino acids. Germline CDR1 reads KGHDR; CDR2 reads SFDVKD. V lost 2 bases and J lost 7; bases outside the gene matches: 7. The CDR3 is CATSDCWTGDTEKLFF. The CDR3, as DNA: TGTGCCACCAGTGATTGCTGGACAGGGGATACTGAAAAACTGTTTTTT.

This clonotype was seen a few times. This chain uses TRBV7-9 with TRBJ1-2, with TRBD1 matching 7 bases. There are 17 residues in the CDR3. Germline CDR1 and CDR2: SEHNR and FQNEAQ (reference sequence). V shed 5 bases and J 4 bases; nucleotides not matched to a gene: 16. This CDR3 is CASSRSLKDRVAYGYTF. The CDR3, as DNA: TGTGCCAGCAGCCGGAGCCTGAAAGACAGGGTGGCCTATGGCTACACCTTC.

For the CDR3, the DNA is TGCGCCAGCAGCGACGGGGACAGGGGGAGTGAAAAACTGTTTTTT. It specifies CASSDGDRGSEKLFF. The V gene is TRBV5-1, the J gene TRBJ1-4; 11 positions agree with TRBD1. With V trimmed by 4 bases and J by 7 bases, 6 bases remained unmatched. The CDR3 consists of 15 residues. Germline V lookup: CDR1 SGHRS, CDR2 YFSETQ.

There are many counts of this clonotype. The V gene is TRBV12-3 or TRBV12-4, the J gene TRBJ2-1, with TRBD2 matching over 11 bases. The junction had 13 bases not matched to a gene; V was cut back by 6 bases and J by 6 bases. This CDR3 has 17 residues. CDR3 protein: CASSDTLTSGGGNEQFF. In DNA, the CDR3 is TGTGCCAGCAGCGATACCTTAACTAGCGGGGGAGGCAATGAGCAGTTCTTC.

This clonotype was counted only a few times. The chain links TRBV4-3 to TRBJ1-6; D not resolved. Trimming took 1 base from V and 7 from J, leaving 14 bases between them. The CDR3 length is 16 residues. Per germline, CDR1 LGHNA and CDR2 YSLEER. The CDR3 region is CASSQAGRGTNSPLHF. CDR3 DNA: TGCGCCAGCAGCCAAGCGGGCCGGGGAACCAATTCACCCCTCCACTTT.